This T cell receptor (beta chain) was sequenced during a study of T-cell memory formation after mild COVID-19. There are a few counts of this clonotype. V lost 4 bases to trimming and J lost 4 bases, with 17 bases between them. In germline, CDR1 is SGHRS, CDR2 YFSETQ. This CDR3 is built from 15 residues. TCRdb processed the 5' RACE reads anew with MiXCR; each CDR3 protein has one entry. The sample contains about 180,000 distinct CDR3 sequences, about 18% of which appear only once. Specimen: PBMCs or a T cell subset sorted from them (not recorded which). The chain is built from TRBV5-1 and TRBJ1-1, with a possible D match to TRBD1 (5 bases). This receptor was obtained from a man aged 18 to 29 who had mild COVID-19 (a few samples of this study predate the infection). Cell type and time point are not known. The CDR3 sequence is CASSPLSGGVTEAFF. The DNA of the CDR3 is TGCGCCAGCAGCCCGCTATCTGGAGGGGTCACTGAAGCTTTCTTT.